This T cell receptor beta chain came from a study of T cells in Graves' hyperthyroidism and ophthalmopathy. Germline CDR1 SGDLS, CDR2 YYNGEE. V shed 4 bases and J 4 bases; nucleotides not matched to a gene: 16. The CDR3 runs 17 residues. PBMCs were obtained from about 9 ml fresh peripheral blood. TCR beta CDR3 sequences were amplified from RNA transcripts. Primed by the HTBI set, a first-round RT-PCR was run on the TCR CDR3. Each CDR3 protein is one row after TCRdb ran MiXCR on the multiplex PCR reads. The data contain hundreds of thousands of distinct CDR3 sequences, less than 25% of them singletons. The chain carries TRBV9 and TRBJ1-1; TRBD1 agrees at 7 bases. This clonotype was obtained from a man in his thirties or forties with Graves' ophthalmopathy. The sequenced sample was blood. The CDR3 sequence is CASSPMGQTFGGTEAFF. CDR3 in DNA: TGTGCCAGCAGCCCCATGGGACAGACCTTTGGGGGCACTGAAGCTTTCTTT.